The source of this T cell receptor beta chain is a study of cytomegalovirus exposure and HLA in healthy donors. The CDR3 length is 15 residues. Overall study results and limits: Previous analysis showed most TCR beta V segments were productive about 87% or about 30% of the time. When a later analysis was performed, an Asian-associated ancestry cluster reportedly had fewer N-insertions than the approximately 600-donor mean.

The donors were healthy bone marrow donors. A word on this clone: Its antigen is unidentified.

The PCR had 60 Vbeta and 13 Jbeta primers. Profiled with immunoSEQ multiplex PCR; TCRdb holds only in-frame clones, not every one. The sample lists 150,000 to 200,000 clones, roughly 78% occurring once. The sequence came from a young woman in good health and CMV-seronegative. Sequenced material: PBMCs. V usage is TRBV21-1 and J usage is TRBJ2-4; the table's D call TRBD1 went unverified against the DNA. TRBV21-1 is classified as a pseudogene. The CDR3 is CASSKGPGTKNIQYF. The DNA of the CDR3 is TGTGCCAGCAGCAAAGGGCCAGGGACCAAAAACATTCAGTACTTC.